This TCR beta chain is from a study of shared clonotypes between healthy human individuals. Across the study: CD8 memory received one plate per donor, CD8 naive two, CD4 memory three and CD4 naive three.

Naive CD4+ cells were CD45RA-selected; the remaining cells were memory. Assay execution took place at the deep level. Authors' analysis steps: As immunoSEQ supplied junction-only sequences (without quality scores), filtering differed. TCRdb's copy holds only in-frame clones and misses some; the assay was immunoSEQ multiplex PCR. Clonal size and the V and J genes are those of that table, whereas D and trimming came from the DNA. The sample lists 2 million to 2.5 million clones; more than 90% were seen once. The CDR3 has 17 residues. The V and J ends lost 5 bases and 8 bases, in that order; junction bases with no gene match: 10. Germline V lookup: CDR1 MNHEY, CDR2 SMNVEV (reference sequence). This clone was recorded once.

The chain carries TRBV27 and TRBJ2-1; TRBD2 agrees at 15 bases. Sequencing was performed on naive CD4+ T cells sorted from blood. As to subset: CD45RA+ positively selected. The TCR sequence derives from a man between 18 and 35 years old in good health. The CDR3 loop is CASSQGLAGGKRHEQFF. The CDR3 DNA follows: TGTGCCAGCAGTCAGGGACTAGCGGGGGGCAAAAGGCATGAGCAGTTCTTC.